Sequencing of this T cell receptor (beta chain) was carried out in a study of identifying expanded T cells in peripheral blood (dated by TCRdb to about 2019). About the investigation overall: Separate aliquots of the same genomic DNA pool were sequenced to produce technical replicates, and four replicates were compared in pairs.

Turning to this clone: It lacks a known antigen. Within one base of it there is no much larger clone, and no base qualities were kept.

During the collection period, no infections or other immune events were recorded for the healthy donors. Healthy-donor blood repertoires served as a training cohort to calibrate time-dependent variance in a beta-binomial model of T-cell clone differential abundance. The training cohort included approximately ten healthy donors, of whom 3 were female and 7 were male. On average the donors were approximately 42 years old, and their ages spanned roughly 25 to 70 years. Whole blood, obtained from a commercial supplier, was collected from each healthy donor at three time points spaced roughly 2 weeks apart. For immunosequencing, genomic DNA was extracted from whole blood that had not been sorted. Broad study findings and their caveats: For all healthy donors, the variance in clone template counts between approximately 2-week samples rose significantly as total template count increased. Between technical replicates the binomial model flagged 1 to 1.5 differentially abundant clones, whereas over roughly 2 weeks the binomial model flagged about 16.4 and over about 4 weeks around 18. It was expected by the authors that biological variance in healthy repertoires might increase further over much longer intervals, such as months to years. The beta-binomial model significantly reduced the number of clones called differentially abundant and the false-positive rate across all healthy-donor time intervals.

TCRbeta CDR3 regions were profiled with the immunoSEQ Assay using bias-controlled multiplex PCR amplification of genomic DNA. Per the source publication's procedure: The absolute abundance of each unique TCRbeta CDR3 region was quantified after sequences were collapsed and filtered. Differential abundance was tested with a binomial (Fisher-equivalent) model and with a beta-binomial model adding time-dependent variance fitted from healthy donors. Clones with fewer than 5 combined templates were excluded, and clones with Benjamini-Hochberg FDR below 0.01 were called differentially abundant. Using the form v = (b*log(k)+a)^2, the beta-binomial variance was modeled as a function of the total template count across the two samples. TCRdb stores this immuneACCESS table with in-frame sequences only. Part of the clones is absent; in the studies checked, under half of the shortfall reflects unresolved V genes, and no reason is known for the rest. That table supplies the V and J calls and clone size; D and trimming were determined from the DNA. The sample profile shows around 99,000 clones; about 88% of them were found once. The top ten clonotypes cover 7.5% to 10% of the sample.

Relative to germline, V is 1 base shorter and J is 0 bases shorter, with 8 bases between their ends. The CDR3 spans 14 residues, from the cysteine through the phenylalanine. Only CDR3 DNA remains: 42 bases, in frame from the first base. Via the germline V gene (reference sequence), CDR1 is SGHNT and CDR2 YYREEE. This sequence was found in a person between 18 and 75 years old in good health. The sample comprised blood. The chain was built from TRBV5-4 and TRBJ2-7, with an unclear D gene assignment. The DNA sequence is given as TGTGCCAGCAGCTTGTATTGGGGCTCCTACGAGCAGTACTTC. Translated, this is CASSLYWGSYEQYF.